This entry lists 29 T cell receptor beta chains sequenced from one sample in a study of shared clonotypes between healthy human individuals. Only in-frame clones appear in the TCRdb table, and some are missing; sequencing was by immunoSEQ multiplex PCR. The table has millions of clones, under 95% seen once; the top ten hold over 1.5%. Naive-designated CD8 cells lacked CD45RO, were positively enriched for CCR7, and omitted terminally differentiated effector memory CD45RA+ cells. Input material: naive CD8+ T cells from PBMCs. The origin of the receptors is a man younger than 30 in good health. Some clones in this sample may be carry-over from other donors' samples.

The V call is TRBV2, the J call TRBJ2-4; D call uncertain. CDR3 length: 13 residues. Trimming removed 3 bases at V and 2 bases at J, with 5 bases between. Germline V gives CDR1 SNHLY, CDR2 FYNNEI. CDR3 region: CASSDTSKNIQYF. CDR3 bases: TGTGCCAGCAGTGATACCTCCAAAAACATTCAGTACTTC.

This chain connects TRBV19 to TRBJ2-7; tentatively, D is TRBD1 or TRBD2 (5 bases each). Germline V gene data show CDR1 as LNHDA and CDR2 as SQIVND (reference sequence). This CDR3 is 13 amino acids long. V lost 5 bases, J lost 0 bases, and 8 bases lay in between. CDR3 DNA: TGTGCCAGTAGTGGGGGTTACTCCTACGAGCAGTACTTC. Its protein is CASSGGYSYEQYF.

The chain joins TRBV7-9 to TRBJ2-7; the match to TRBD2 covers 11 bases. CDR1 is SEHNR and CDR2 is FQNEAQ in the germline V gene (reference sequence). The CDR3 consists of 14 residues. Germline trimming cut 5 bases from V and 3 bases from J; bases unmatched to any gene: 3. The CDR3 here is CASSPGLAVYEQYF. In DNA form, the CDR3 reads TGTGCCAGCAGCCCGGGACTAGCGGTCTACGAGCAGTACTTC.

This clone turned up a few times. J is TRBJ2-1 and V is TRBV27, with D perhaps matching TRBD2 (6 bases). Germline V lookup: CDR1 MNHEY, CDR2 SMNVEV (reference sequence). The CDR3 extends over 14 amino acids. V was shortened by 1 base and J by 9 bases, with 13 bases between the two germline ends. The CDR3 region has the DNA TGTGCCAGCAGTTTATTGGGAGGCCAATCTGAGCAGTTCTTC. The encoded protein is CASSLLGGQSEQFF.

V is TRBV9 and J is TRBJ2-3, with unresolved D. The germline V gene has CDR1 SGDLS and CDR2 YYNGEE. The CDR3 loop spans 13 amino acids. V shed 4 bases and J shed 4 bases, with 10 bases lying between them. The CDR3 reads CASSPRAADTQYF. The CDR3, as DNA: TGTGCCAGCAGCCCTCGGGCTGCAGATACGCAGTATTTT.

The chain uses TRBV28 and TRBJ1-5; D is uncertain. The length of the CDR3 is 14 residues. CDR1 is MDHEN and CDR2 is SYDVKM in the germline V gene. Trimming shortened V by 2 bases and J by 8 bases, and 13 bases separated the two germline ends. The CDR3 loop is CASSLIMGSEPQHF. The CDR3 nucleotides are TGTGCCAGCAGTTTAATTATGGGTTCGGAGCCCCAGCATTTT.

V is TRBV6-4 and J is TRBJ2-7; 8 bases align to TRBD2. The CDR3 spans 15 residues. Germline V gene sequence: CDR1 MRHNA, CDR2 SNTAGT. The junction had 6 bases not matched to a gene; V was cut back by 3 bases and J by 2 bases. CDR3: CASSEGLAGPYEQYF. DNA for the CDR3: TGTGCCAGCAGTGAGGGGCTAGCGGGCCCCTACGAGCAGTACTTC.

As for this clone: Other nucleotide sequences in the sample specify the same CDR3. The CDR3 nucleotides read TGTGCCAGCAGCTCAACCGGGGGCTATGGCTACACCTTC. Translated, it gives CASSSTGGYGYTF. The chain carries TRBV7-9 and TRBJ1-2, with D possibly TRBD1 on 5 matching bases. Trimming took off 4 bases at V and 4 bases at J, with 10 bases between the two ends. Germline V gene sequence: CDR1 SEHNR, CDR2 FQNEAQ (reference sequence). This CDR3 spans 13 amino acids.

The CDR3 DNA is TGTGCCAGCAGTTCCCGGGGAGATATGAACACTGAAGCTTTCTTT. Residues: CASSSRGDMNTEAFF. The rearrangement joins TRBV27 to TRBJ1-1; unclear D gene. Germline CDR1 is MNHEY and CDR2 is SMNVEV (reference sequence). V lost 4 bases to trimming and J lost 0 bases, with 12 bases between them. CDR3 length equals 15 residues.

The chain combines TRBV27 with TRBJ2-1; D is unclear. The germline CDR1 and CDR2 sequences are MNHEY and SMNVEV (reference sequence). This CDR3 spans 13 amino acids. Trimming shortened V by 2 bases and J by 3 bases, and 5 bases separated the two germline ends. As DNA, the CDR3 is TGTGCCAGCAGTTTACTAGACTACAATGAGCAGTTCTTC. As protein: CASSLLDYNEQFF.

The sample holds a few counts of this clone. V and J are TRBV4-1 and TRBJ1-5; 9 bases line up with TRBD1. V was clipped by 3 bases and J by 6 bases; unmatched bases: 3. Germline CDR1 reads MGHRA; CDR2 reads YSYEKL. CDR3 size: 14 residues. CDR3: CASSHTGGRQPQHF. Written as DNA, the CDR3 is TGCGCCAGCAGCCATACAGGGGGCCGTCAGCCCCAGCATTTT.

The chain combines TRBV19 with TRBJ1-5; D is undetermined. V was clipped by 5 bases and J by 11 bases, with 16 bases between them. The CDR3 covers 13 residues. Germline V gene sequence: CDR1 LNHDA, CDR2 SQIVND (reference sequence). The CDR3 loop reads CASSSRLGESQHF. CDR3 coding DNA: TGTGCCAGTAGTTCCCGCCTCGGTGAGTCCCAGCATTTT. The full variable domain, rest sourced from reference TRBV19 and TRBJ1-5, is DGGITQSPKYLFRKEGQNVTLSCEQNLNHDAMYWYRQDPGQGLRLIYYSQIVNDFQKGDIAEGYSVSREKKESFPLTVTSAQKNPTAFYLCASSSRLGESQHFGDGTRLSIL.

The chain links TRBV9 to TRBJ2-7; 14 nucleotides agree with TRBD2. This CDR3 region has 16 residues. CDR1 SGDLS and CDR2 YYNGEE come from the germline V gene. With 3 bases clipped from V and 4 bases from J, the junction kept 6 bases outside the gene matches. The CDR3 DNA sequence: TGTGCCAGCAGCGCGGGGACTAGCGGGAGTATATACGAGCAGTACTTC. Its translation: CASSAGTSGSIYEQYF.

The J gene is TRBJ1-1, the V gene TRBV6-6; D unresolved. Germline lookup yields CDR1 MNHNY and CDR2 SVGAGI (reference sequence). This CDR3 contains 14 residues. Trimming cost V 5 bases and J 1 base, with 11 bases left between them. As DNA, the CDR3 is TGTGCCAGCAGTCCCCCGAGAGAGAACACTGAAGCTTTCTTT. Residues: CASSPPRENTEAFF.

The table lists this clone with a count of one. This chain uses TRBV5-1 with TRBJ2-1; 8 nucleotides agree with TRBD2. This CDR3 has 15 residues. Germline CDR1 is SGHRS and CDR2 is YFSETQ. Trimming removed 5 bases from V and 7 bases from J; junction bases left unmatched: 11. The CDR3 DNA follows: TGCGCCAGCAGTTTTAGCGGGAATTCCGAAAATGAGCAGTTCTTC. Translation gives CASSFSGNSENEQFF.

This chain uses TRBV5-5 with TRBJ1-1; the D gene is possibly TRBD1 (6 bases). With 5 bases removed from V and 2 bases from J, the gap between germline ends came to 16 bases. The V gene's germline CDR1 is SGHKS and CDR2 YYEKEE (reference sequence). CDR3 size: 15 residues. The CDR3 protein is CASSLTGTANTEAFF. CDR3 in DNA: TGTGCCAGCAGTCTAACAGGGACGGCTAACACTGAAGCTTTCTTT.

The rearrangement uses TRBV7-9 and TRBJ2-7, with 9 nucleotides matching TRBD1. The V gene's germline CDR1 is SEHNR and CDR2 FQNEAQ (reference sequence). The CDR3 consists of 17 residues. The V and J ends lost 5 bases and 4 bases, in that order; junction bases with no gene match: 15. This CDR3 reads CASSPITGTGIKYEQYF. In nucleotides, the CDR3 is TGTGCCAGCAGCCCCATAACCGGGACAGGGATTAAGTACGAGCAGTACTTC.

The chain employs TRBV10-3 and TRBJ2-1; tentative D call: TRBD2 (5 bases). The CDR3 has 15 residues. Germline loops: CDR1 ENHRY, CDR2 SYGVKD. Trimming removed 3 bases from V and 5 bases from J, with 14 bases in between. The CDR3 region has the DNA TGTGCCATCAGTGATGTTGGGGAGCGTAACAATGAGCAGTTCTTC. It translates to CAISDVGERNNEQFF.

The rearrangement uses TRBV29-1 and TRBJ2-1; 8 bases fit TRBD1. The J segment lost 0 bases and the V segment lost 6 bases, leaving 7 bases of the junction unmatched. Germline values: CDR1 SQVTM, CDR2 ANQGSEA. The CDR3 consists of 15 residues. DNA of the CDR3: TGCAGCGTCGTCAAACAGGGGGACTCCTACAATGAGCAGTTCTTC. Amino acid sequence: CSVVKQGDSYNEQFF.

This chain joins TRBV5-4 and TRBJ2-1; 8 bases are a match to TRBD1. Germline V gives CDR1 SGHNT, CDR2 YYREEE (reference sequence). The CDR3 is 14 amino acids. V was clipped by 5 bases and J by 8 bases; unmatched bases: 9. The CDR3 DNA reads TGTGCCAGCAGTCGGACAGGGCTCTCGTATGAGCAGTTCTTC. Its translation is CASSRTGLSYEQFF.

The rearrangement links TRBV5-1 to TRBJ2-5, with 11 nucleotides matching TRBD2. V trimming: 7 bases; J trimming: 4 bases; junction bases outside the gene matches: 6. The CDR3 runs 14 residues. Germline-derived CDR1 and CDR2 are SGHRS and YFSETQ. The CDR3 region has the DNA TGCGCCAGCTATAGCGGGAGGGCCCTAGAGACCCAGTACTTC. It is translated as CASYSGRALETQYF.

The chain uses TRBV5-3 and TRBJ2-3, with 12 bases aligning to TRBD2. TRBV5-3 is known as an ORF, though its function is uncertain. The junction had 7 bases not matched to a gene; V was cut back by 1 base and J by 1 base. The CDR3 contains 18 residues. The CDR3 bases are TGTGCCAGAAGCTTGTTCGTGTCTAGCGGGAGGGGCACAGATACGCAGTATTTT. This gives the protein CARSLFVSSGRGTDTQYF.

In DNA, the CDR3 is TGTGCCTTAACCCCCGGGACAGGGTATGAAAAACTGTTTTTT. Amino acid sequence: CALTPGTGYEKLFF. The chain carries TRBV30 and TRBJ1-4; TRBD1 matches 9 bases. J lost 6 bases, V lost 7 bases, and 9 bases had no gene match. Germline-derived CDR1 and CDR2 are GTSNPN and SVGIG (reference sequence). This CDR3 is built from 14 residues.

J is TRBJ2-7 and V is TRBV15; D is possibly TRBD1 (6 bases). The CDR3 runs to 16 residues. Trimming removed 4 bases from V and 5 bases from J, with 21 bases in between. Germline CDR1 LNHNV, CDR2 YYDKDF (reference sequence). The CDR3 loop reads CATSTGESVGFDEQYF. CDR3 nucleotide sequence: TGTGCCACCAGCACAGGGGAAAGCGTTGGCTTCGACGAGCAGTACTTC.

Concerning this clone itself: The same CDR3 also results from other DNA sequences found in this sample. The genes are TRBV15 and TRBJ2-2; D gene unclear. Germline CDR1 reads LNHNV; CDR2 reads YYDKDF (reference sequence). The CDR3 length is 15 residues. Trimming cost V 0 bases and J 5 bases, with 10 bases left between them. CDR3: CATSRDLGRTGELFF. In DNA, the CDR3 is TGTGCCACCAGCAGAGATCTGGGCCGGACCGGGGAGCTGTTTTTT.

The CDR3 coding sequence is TGTGCCAGCAGCCCAGGGGGGAGCTCCTACGAGCAGTACTTC. It yields the protein CASSPGGSSYEQYF. The chain carries TRBV7-3 and TRBJ2-7; a weak D match, TRBD1 (7 bases). The CDR3 consists of 14 residues. Trimming took 5 bases from V and 0 from J, leaving 11 bases between them. CDR1 and CDR2 from the germline V gene are SGHTA and FQGTGA.

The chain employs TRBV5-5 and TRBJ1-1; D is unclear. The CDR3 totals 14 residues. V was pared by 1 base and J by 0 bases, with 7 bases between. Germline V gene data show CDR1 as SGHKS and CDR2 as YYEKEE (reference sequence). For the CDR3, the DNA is TGTGCCAGCAGCTTGCTCAAGATGAACACTGAAGCTTTCTTT. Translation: CASSLLKMNTEAFF.

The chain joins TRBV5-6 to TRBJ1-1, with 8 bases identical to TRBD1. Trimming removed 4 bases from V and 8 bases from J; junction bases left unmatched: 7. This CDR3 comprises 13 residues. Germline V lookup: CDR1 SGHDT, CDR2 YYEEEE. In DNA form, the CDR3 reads TGTGCCAGCAGCGCCACAGGGGGTTGGGAAGCTTTCTTT. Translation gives CASSATGGWEAFF.

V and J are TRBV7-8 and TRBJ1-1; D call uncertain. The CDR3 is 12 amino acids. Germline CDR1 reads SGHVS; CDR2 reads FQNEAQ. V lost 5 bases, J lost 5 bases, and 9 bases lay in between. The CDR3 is CASSPLDTEAFF. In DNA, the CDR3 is TGTGCCAGCAGCCCCCTCGATACTGAAGCTTTCTTT.